The present TCR beta chain was sequenced within a study of blood T cells in healthy people across ages. As concerns this clonotype: The antigen is not known.

Study-wide results and limits: Higher diversity, along with more naive CD4+ cells, distinguished long-lived donors from aged donors.

This CDR3 has 15 residues. The ends lost 3 bases at V and 6 bases at J; junction bases unmatched: 4. CDR1 SGHTA and CDR2 FQGNSA come from the germline V gene. Combining a sample-barcoded 5' primer with a J-beta primer mix, a second PCR ran for roughly 7 to 12 cycles. TCRdb fed the 5' RACE reads into MiXCR, producing one record per CDR3 protein. The data hold 1.5 million to 2 million distinct CDR3 sequences, with about 50% observed a single time. V and J are TRBV7-2 and TRBJ2-4; 11 bases fit TRBD2. The sequence was obtained from a woman between 40 and 50 years old in good health. Sequenced: blood. CDR3: CASSFSGGAGNIQYF. The CDR3 DNA follows: TGTGCCAGCAGCTTTAGCGGGGGGGCGGGAAACATTCAGTACTTC. Combining the CDR3 with reference TRBV7-2 and TRBJ2-4 gives the whole variable domain GAGVSQSPSNKVTEKGKDVELRCDPISGHTALYWYRQSLGQGLEFLIYFQGNSAPDKSGLPSDRFSAERTGGSVSTLTIQRTQQEDSAVYLCASSFSGGAGNIQYFGAGTRLSVL.